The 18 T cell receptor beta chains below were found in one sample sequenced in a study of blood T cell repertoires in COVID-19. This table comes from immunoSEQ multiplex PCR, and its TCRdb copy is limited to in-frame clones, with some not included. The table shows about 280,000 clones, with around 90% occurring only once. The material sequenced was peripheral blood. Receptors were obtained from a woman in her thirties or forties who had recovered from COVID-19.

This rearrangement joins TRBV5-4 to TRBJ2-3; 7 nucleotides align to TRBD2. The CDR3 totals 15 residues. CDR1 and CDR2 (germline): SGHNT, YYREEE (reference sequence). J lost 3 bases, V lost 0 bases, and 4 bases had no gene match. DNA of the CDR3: TGTGCCAGCAGCTTGGCCGGGAGGCGGACAGATACGCAGTATTTT. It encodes CASSLAGRRTDTQYF.

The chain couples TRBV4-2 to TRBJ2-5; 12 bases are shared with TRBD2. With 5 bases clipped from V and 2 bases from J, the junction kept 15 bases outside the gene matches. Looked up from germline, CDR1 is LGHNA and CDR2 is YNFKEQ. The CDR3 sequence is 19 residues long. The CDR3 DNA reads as TGTGCCAGCAGCTCGACGACTAGCGGGAGATGGGGGGTTCAAGAGACCCAGTACTTC. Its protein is CASSSTTSGRWGVQETQYF.

CDR3 DNA sequence: TGTGCCAGCAGCTTGGGCTCCGGGACAGATGAGCAGTACTTC. Translated: CASSLGSGTDEQYF. The chain recombines TRBV11-1 with TRBJ2-7; 7 nucleotides align to TRBD1. J gave up 7 bases and V 3 bases, and 9 bases lay outside the gene matches. The CDR3 consists of 14 residues. Germline lookup yields CDR1 SGHAT and CDR2 FQDESV (reference sequence).

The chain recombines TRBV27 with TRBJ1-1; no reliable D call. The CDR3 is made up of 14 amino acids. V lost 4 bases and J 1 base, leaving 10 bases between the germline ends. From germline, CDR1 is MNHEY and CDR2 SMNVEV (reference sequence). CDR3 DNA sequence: TGTGCCAGCAGTTCTCCCCCGAGGAACACTGAAGCTTTCTTT. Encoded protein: CASSSPPRNTEAFF.

DNA of the CDR3: TGTGCCAGCAGCGCCACACCCCTCGGCGGGGGTGAGCAGTTCTTC. As protein: CASSATPLGGGEQFF. The chain links TRBV9 to TRBJ2-1, with 7 nucleotides matching TRBD2. The V gene end was trimmed by 3 bases and the J gene end by 9 bases; junction bases not matched to a gene: 12. The germline V gene has CDR1 SGDLS and CDR2 YYNGEE. This CDR3 has 15 amino acids.

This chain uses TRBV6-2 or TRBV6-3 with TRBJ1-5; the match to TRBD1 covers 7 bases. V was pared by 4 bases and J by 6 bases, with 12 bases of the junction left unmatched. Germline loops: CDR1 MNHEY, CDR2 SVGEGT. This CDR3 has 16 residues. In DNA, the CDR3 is TGTGCCAGCAGTTCCCCCGACAGGGTATCAGGTCAGCCCCAGCATTTT. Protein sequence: CASSSPDRVSGQPQHF.

This CDR3 is CASSLLDRTYEQYF. CDR3 bases: TGTGCCAGCAGTTTATTGGACAGGACCTACGAGCAGTACTTC. The genes are TRBV28 and TRBJ2-7; 7 nucleotides match TRBD1. CDR1 and CDR2 (germline): MDHEN, SYDVKM. V shed 1 base and J 2 bases; nucleotides not matched to a gene: 2. CDR3 length: 14 amino acids.

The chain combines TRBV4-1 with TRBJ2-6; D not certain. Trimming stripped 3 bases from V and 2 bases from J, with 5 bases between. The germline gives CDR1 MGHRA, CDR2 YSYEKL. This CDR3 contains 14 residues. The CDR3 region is CASSHLTGANVLTF. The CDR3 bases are TGCGCCAGCAGCCACCTTACTGGGGCCAACGTCCTGACTTTC.

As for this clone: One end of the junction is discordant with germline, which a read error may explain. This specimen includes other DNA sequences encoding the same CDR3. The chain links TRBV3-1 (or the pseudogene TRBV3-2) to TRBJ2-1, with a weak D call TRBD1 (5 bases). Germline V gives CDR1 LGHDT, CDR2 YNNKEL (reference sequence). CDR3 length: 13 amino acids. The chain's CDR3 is CASSQESRVGRIF. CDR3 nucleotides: TGTGCCAGCAGTCAAGAGTCCAGGGTGGGAAGAATCTTC.

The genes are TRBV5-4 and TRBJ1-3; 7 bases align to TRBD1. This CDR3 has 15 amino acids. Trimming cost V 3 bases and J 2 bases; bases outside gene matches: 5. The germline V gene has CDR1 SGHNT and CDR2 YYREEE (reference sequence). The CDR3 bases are TGTGCCAGCAGCTCGGGACAGAGCACTGGAAACACCATATATTTT. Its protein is CASSSGQSTGNTIYF. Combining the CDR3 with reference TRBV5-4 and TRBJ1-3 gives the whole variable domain ETGVTQSPTHLIKTRGQQVTLRCSSQSGHNTVSWYQQALGQGPQFIFQYYREEENGRGNFPPRFSGLQFPNYSSELNVNALELDDSALYLCASSSGQSTGNTIYFGEGSWLTVV.

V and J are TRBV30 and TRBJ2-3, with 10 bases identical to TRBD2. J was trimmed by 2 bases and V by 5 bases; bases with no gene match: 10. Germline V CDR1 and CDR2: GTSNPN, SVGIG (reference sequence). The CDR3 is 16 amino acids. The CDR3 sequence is CAWGASSGRYTDTQYF. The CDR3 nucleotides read TGTGCCTGGGGAGCTTCTAGCGGGAGATACACAGATACGCAGTATTTT.

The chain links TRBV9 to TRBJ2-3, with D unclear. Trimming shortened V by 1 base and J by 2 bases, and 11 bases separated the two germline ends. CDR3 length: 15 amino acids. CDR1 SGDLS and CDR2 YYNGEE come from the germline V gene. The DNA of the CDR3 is TGTGCCAGCAGCGTAACCCAGCGCCCCACAGATACGCAGTATTTT. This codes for CASSVTQRPTDTQYF.

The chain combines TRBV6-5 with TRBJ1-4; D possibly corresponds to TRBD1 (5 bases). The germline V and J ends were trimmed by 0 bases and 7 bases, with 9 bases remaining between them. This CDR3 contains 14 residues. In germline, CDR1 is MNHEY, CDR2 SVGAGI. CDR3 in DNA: TGTGCCAGCAGTTACTCCAGGGAGGGTGAAAAACTGTTTTTT. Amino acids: CASSYSREGEKLFF.

The CDR3 spells CASSSGGAGHSTDTQYF. The CDR3 nucleotides are TGCGCCAGCAGCTCAGGGGGTGCGGGACATAGCACAGATACGCAGTATTTT. The chain joins TRBV4-1 to TRBJ2-3; D might be TRBD1 (7 bases). The CDR3 is made up of 17 amino acids. With 5 bases removed from V and 0 bases from J, the gap between germline ends came to 18 bases. Germline CDR1 and CDR2: MGHRA and YSYEKL.

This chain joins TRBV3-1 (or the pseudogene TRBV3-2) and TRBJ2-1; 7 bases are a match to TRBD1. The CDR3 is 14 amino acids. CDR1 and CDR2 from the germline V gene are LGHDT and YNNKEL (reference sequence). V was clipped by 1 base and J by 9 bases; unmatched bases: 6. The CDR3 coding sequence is TGTGCCAGCAGCCAAGCGGGACAGAGTACTGAGCAGTTCTTC. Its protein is CASSQAGQSTEQFF.

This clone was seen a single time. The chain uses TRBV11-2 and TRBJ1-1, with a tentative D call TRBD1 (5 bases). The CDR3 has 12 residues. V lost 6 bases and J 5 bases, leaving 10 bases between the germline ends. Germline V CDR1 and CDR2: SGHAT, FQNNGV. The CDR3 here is CASSWGGTEAFF. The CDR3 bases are TGTGCCAGCAGTTGGGGCGGTACTGAAGCTTTCTTT.

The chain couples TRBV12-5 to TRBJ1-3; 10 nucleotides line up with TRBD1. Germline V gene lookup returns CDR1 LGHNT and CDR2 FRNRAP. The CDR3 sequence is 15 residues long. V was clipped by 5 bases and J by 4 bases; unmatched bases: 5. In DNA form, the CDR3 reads TGTGCTAGTGGTAGCGGACAGGGGGACGGAAACACCATATATTTT. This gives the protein CASGSGQGDGNTIYF.

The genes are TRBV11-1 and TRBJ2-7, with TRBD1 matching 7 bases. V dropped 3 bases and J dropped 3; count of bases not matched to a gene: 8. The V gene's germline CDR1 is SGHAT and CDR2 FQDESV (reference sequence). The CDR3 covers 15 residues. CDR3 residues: CASSLETGIDYEQYF. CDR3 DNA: TGTGCCAGCAGCTTGGAGACAGGGATTGACTACGAGCAGTACTTC. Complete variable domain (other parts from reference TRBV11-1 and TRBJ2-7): EAEVAQSPRYKITEKSQAVAFWCDPISGHATLYWYRQILGQGPELLVQFQDESVVDDSQLPKDRFSAERLKGVDSTLKIQPAELGDSAMYLCASSLETGIDYEQYFGPGTRLTVT.